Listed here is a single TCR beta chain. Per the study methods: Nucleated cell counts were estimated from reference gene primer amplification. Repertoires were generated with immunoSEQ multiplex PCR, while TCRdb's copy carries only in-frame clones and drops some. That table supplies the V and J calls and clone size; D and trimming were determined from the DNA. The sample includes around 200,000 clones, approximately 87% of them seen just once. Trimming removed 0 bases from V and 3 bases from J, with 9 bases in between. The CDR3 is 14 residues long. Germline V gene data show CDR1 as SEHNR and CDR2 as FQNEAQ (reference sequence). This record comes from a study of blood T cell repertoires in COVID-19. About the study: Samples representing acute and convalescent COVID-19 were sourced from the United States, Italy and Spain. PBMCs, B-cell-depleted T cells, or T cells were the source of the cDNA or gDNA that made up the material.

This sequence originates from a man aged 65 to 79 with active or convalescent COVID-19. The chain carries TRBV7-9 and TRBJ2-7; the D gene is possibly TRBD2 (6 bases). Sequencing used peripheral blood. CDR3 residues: CASSLASGYYEQYF. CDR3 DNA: TGTGCCAGCAGCTTAGCCAGCGGGTACTACGAGCAGTACTTC.